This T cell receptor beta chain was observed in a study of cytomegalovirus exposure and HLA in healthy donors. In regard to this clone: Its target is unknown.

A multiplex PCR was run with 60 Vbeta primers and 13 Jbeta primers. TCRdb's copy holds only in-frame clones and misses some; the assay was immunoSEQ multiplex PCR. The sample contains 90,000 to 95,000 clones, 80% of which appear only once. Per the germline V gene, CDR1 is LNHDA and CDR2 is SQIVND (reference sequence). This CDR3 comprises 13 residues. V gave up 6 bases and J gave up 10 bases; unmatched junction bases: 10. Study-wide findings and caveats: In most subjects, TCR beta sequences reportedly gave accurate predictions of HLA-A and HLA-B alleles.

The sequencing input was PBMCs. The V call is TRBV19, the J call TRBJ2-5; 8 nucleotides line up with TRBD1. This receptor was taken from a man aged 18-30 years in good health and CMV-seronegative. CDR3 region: CASSSDREGNQYF. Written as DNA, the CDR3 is TGTGCCAGTAGCTCGGACAGGGAAGGGAACCAGTACTTC.